The 23 T cell receptor beta chains reported below all come from one sample, sequenced in a study of siplizumab effects on memory and regulatory T cells. Using immunoSEQ multiplex PCR, the repertoire was profiled, and TCRdb retains in-frame clones only, with some absent. The sample holds over 65,000 clones, 93% seen once. The sequenced sample consisted of CD8+ T cells sorted from blood. The receptors were sampled from a human donor in good health.

To note about this clone: At one end, the junction sequence differs from germline, possibly due to a read error. The rearrangement uses TRBV29-1 and TRBJ2-2; tentatively, D is TRBD2 (5 bases). The CDR3 has 14 amino acids. From germline, CDR1 is SQVTM and CDR2 ANQGSEA. CDR3 DNA sequence: TGCAGCGTCCCCTTTATACGCGAACACCGGGGAGCTGTTTTT. This codes for CSVPFIREHRGAVF.

The CDR3 DNA reads TGTGCCAGCAGTTACCCAACAGGGGGAAAAGAAGCTTTCTTT. This gives the protein CASSYPTGGKEAFF. V gene TRBV28 combines with J gene TRBJ1-1; 8 bases agree with TRBD1. There are 14 residues in the CDR3. Per the germline V gene, CDR1 is MDHEN and CDR2 is SYDVKM. The V and J ends lost 4 bases and 8 bases, in that order; junction bases with no gene match: 9. Together with reference TRBV28 and TRBJ1-1, the CDR3 gives the full variable domain: DVKVTQSSRYLVKRTGEKVFLECVQDMDHENMFWYRQDPGLGLRLIYFSYDVKMKEKGDIPEGYSVSREKKERFSLILESASTNQTSMYLCASSYPTGGKEAFFGQGTRLTVV.

This clone was seen once. The chain carries TRBV11-3 and TRBJ2-1; 8 bases match TRBD2. CDR1 is SGHNT, CDR2 YENEEA, per germline. V dropped 2 bases and J dropped 7; count of bases not matched to a gene: 7. This CDR3 has 15 amino acids. DNA of the CDR3: TGTGCCAGCAGCTTAAGGACTAGCCAGGGAAATGAGCAGTTCTTC. Translation gives CASSLRTSQGNEQFF.

V usage is TRBV7-3 and J usage is TRBJ2-1, with 8 bases that match TRBD2. V shed 5 bases, J shed 4 bases, and the junction held 7 bases outside the gene matches. From germline, CDR1 is SGHTA and CDR2 FQGTGA. CDR3 length: 15 residues. The CDR3 bases are TGTGCCAGCAGCATGGCGGGGGGCGCTTACAATGAGCAGTTCTTC. Amino acid sequence: CASSMAGGAYNEQFF. The whole variable domain, remainder taken from reference TRBV7-3 and TRBJ2-1, is GAGVSQTPSNKVTEKGKYVELRCDPISGHTALYWYRQSLGQGPEFLIYFQGTGAADDSGLPNDRFFAVRPEGSVSTLKIQRTERGDSAVYLCASSMAGGAYNEQFFGPGTRLTVL.

V usage is TRBV13 and J usage is TRBJ1-4, with 7 positions matching TRBD1. CDR3 length: 14 residues. The junction had 5 bases not matched to a gene; V was cut back by 5 bases and J by 5 bases. Germline V CDR1 and CDR2: PRHDT, FYEKMQ (reference sequence). CDR3 in amino acids: CASSPDRVNEKLFF. The CDR3 DNA follows: TGTGCCAGCAGCCCTGACAGGGTAAATGAAAAACTGTTTTTT.

J is TRBJ2-1 and V is TRBV9; D is possibly TRBD2 (6 bases). The CDR3 runs 14 residues. V was shortened by 2 bases and J by 8 bases, with 14 bases between the two germline ends. The germline V gene encodes CDR1 SGDLS and CDR2 YYNGEE. The CDR3 nucleotides read TGTGCCAGCAGCGTCGGGACTCCTGGACATGAGCAGTTCTTC. Protein product: CASSVGTPGHEQFF.

The rearrangement joins TRBV2 to TRBJ1-4; no firm D call. Trimming pared 2 bases from V and 7 bases from J, leaving 11 bases between. CDR3 length equals 14 residues. Germline V gene sequence: CDR1 SNHLY, CDR2 FYNNEI. The CDR3 nucleotides are TGTGCCAGCAGTGAATTTGGGCTTGGTGAAAAACTGTTTTTT. Translating gives CASSEFGLGEKLFF.

The chain has TRBV11-1 and TRBJ2-1, with 7 nucleotides matching TRBD2. This CDR3 region has 16 residues. J gave up 9 bases and V 5 bases, and 16 bases lay outside the gene matches. From germline, CDR1 is SGHAT and CDR2 FQDESV (reference sequence). The CDR3 reads CASSLGRDHLGGEQFF. CDR3 sequence (DNA): TGTGCCAGCAGCCTAGGGAGGGACCATCTGGGAGGTGAGCAGTTCTTC.

The chain employs TRBV5-1 and TRBJ2-5; D unresolved. Trimming stripped 1 base from V and 2 bases from J, with 9 bases between. The CDR3 length is 14 residues. Germline-derived CDR1 and CDR2 are SGHRS and YFSETQ. The DNA of the CDR3 is TGCGCCAGCAGCTTGATTGGTGAGCAAGAGACCCAGTACTTC. Its protein is CASSLIGEQETQYF.

For the CDR3, the DNA is TGTGCCAGCAGCGGAGTGGGCCGGGGGGAGACCCAGTACTTC. It encodes CASSGVGRGETQYF. The chain links TRBV6-1 to TRBJ2-5, with D possibly matching TRBD2 (6 bases). With 6 bases removed from V and 5 bases from J, the gap between germline ends came to 16 bases. This CDR3 contains 14 residues. Germline V gene data show CDR1 as MNHNS and CDR2 as SASEGT.

This chain uses TRBV6-5 with TRBJ1-1, with D perhaps matching TRBD1 (5 bases). The CDR3 runs 13 residues. V was clipped by 2 bases and J by 1 base, with 5 bases between them. CDR1 is MNHEY, CDR2 SVGAGI, per germline. For the CDR3, the DNA is TGTGCCAGCAGTTACGGGACGAACACTGAAGCTTTCTTT. It specifies CASSYGTNTEAFF.

This chain connects TRBV5-1 to TRBJ2-5; D is possibly TRBD2 (7 bases). Looked up from germline, CDR1 is SGHRS and CDR2 is YFSETQ. Between the trimmed V and J ends, which lost 1 base and 0 bases, there was a span of 13 bases. The CDR3 is made up of 16 amino acids. The CDR3 DNA follows: TGCGCCAGCAGCTTGTGGCGGGGGCCGTACCAAGAGACCCAGTACTTC. This sequence encodes CASSLWRGPYQETQYF.

V gene TRBV4-1 combines with J gene TRBJ1-5; 11 bases map to TRBD1. From germline, CDR1 is MGHRA and CDR2 YSYEKL. Trimming took 3 bases from V and 6 from J; bases not matched to a gene: 4. CDR3 length equals 15 residues. The CDR3 is CASSHEGTGGQPQHF. The DNA of the CDR3 is TGCGCCAGCAGCCACGAGGGGACAGGGGGTCAGCCCCAGCATTTT.

Only one count was recorded for this clone. The chain combines TRBV27 with TRBJ1-1; tentative D call: TRBD1 (6 bases). The V and J ends lost 6 bases and 7 bases respectively, with 24 bases between them. Germline V gene sequence: CDR1 MNHEY, CDR2 SMNVEV (reference sequence). The CDR3 totals 16 residues. CDR3 in DNA: TGTGCCAGCAGCCCCTACGGGGGGGCCCTGGTGGTTGAAGCTTTCTTT. This gives the protein CASSPYGGALVVEAFF.

The V and J genes are TRBV14 and TRBJ2-1; D is ambiguous. V lost 4 bases to trimming and J lost 0 bases, with 7 bases between them. The CDR3 has 14 amino acids. CDR1 and CDR2 (germline): SGHDN, FVKESK. CDR3 region: CASSPFGSYNEQFF. For the CDR3, the DNA is TGTGCCAGCAGCCCCTTCGGCTCCTACAATGAGCAGTTCTTC. Full variable domain (remainder filled in from reference TRBV14 and TRBJ2-1): EAGVTQFPSHSVIEKGQTVTLRCDPISGHDNLYWYRRVMGKEIKFLLHFVKESKQDESGMPNNRFLAERTGGTYSTLKVQPAELEDSGVYFCASSPFGSYNEQFFGPGTRLTVL.

The chain recombines TRBV5-4 with TRBJ2-3, with 13 bases identical to TRBD2. J was trimmed by 2 bases and V by 0 bases; bases with no gene match: 6. Germline CDR1 reads SGHNT; CDR2 reads YYREEE (reference sequence). There are 18 residues in the CDR3. The CDR3 protein is CASSLEVLAGGFTDTQYF. The DNA of the CDR3 is TGTGCCAGCAGCTTGGAAGTACTAGCGGGGGGGTTCACAGATACGCAGTATTTT. The variable domain in full, with the rest retrieved from reference TRBV5-4 and TRBJ2-3, is ETGVTQSPTHLIKTRGQQVTLRCSSQSGHNTVSWYQQALGQGPQFIFQYYREEENGRGNFPPRFSGLQFPNYSSELNVNALELDDSALYLCASSLEVLAGGFTDTQYFGPGTRLTVL.

V gene TRBV19 combines with J gene TRBJ1-5; 9 bases align to TRBD1. Germline-derived CDR1 and CDR2 are LNHDA and SQIVND (reference sequence). This CDR3 contains 15 residues. Losses at the gene ends were 4 bases for V and 5 bases for J; bases not matched to a gene: 6. This chain's CDR3 is CASSTMGQGDQPQHF. The CDR3 region has the DNA TGTGCCAGTAGTACCATGGGACAGGGAGATCAGCCCCAGCATTTT.

V and J are TRBV11-3 and TRBJ2-3; 13 nucleotides align to TRBD2. CDR3 length equals 18 residues. CDR1 and CDR2 from the germline V gene are SGHNT and YENEEA. The V gene end was trimmed by 5 bases and the J gene end by 0 bases; junction bases not matched to a gene: 8. CDR3 loop: CASSRRLAGGTSTDTQYF. DNA of the CDR3: TGTGCCAGCAGCCGCCGACTAGCGGGGGGAACTAGCACAGATACGCAGTATTTT. The variable domain in full, completed from reference TRBV11-3 and TRBJ2-3, reads EAGVVQSPRYKIIEKKQPVAFWCNPISGHNTLYWYLQNLGQGPELLIRYENEEAVDDSQLPKDRFSAERLKGVDSTLKIQPAELGDSAVYLCASSRRLAGGTSTDTQYFGPGTRLTVL.

The rearrangement uses TRBV6-4 and TRBJ1-5; TRBD1 matches 8 bases. The CDR3 loop spans 15 amino acids. The V gene's germline CDR1 is MRHNA and CDR2 SNTAGT. V trimming: 5 bases; J trimming: 3 bases; junction bases outside the gene matches: 6. CDR3 sequence: CASSTGQGNNQPQHF. The CDR3 DNA reads as TGTGCCAGCAGTACCGGACAGGGAAACAATCAGCCCCAGCATTTT.

J is TRBJ2-1 and V is TRBV9; a weak D match, TRBD2 (6 bases). The CDR3 runs to 13 residues. Germline V gene data show CDR1 as SGDLS and CDR2 as YYNGEE. V was cut by 6 bases and J by 7 bases, with 14 bases left in between. The CDR3 is CASTAGGENEQFF. The CDR3 coding sequence is TGTGCCAGCACCGCGGGCGGGGAGAATGAGCAGTTCTTC. Complete variable domain (other parts from reference TRBV9 and TRBJ2-1): DSGVTQTPKHLITATGQRVTLRCSPRSGDLSVYWYQQSLDQGLQFLIQYYNGEERAKGNILERFSAQQFPDLHSELNLSSLELGDSALYFCASTAGGENEQFFGPGTRLTVL.

The V and J genes are TRBV7-3 and TRBJ2-2; D gene uncertain. Trimming left V 5 bases short and J 4 bases short, with 8 bases between. This CDR3 is built from 13 residues. Germline lookup yields CDR1 SGHTA and CDR2 FQGTGA. The CDR3, as DNA: TGTGCCAGCAGCCCCCTATTCACCGGGGAGCTGTTTTTT. This codes for CASSPLFTGELFF.

The V and J genes are TRBV6-5 and TRBJ1-2, with unresolved D. Per germline, CDR1 MNHEY and CDR2 SVGAGI. The V gene lost 3 bases and the J gene lost 1 base, with 12 bases spanning the gap. The CDR3 consists of 15 residues. CDR3 sequence reads: CASSYLPANNYGYTF. CDR3 nucleotide sequence: TGTGCCAGCAGTTATCTCCCTGCGAATAACTATGGCTACACCTTC.

This chain uses TRBV5-6 with TRBJ2-1; D might be TRBD1 or TRBD2, each matching 5 bases. There are 17 residues in the CDR3. CDR1 SGHDT and CDR2 YYEEEE come from the germline V gene. V shed 4 bases and J shed 0 bases, with 17 bases lying between them. The CDR3 sequence: CASSLGADGSSYNEQFF. In DNA, the CDR3 is TGTGCCAGCAGCCTAGGGGCCGATGGGAGCTCCTACAATGAGCAGTTCTTC.